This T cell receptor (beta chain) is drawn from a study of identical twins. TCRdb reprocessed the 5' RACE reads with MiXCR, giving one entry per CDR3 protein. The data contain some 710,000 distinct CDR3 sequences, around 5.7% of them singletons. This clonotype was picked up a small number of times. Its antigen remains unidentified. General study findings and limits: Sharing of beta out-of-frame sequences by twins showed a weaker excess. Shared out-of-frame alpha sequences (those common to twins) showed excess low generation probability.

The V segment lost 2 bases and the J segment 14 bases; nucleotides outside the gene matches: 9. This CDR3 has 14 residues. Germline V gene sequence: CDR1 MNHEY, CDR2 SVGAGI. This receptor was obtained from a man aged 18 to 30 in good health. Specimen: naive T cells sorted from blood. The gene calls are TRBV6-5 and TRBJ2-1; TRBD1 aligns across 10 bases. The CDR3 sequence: CASSYGTGDTTEFF. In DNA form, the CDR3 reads TGTGCCAGCAGTTACGGGACAGGGGATACTACCGAGTTCTTC.